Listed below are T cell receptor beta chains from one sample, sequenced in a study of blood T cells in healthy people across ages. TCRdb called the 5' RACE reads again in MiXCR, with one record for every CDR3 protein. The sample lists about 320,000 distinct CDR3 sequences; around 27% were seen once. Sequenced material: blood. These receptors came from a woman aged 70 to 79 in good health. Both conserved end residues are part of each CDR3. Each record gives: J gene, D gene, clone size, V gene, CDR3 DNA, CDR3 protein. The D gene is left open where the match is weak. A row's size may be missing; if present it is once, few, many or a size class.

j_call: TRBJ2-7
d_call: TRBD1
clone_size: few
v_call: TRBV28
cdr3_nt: TGTGCCACCTCCGGGACAGGGGGGAAGTCCTACGAGCAGTACTTC
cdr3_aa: CATSGTGGKSYEQYF

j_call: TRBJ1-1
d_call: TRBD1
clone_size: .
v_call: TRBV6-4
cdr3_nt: TGTGCCAGCAGTGAAGGGGACAGGCGTGAAGCTTTCTTT
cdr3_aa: CASSEGDRREAFF

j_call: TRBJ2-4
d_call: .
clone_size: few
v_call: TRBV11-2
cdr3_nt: TGTGCCAGCAGCGTCAGGGGATTGAACATTCAGTACTTC
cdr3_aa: CASSVRGLNIQYF

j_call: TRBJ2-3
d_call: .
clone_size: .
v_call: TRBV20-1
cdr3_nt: TGCAGTGCTAGCCAGTCCTTGTTGGTAGATACGCAGTATTTT
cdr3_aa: CSASQSLLVDTQYF

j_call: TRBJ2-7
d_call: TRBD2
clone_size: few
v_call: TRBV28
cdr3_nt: TGTGCCAGCAGTTTATTACTAAGTCTAGCGGACCGCTACGAGCAGTACTTC
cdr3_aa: CASSLLLSLADRYEQYF

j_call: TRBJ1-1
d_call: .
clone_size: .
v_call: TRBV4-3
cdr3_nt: TGCGCCAGCAGCCAGGGGGAGAGAACCCTGAACACTGAAGCTTTCTTT
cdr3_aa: CASSQGERTLNTEAFF

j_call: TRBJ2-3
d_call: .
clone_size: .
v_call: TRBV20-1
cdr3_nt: TGCAGTGCTGGAACCGGGACGGCGAACACAGATACGCAGTATTTT
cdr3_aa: CSAGTGTANTDTQYF

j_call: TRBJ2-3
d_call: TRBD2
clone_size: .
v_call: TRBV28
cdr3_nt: TGTGCCAGCGGCCCCTTAAGGGCGGGGAGGGTTGGCGCGCAGTATTTT
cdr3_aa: CASGPLRAGRVGAQYF

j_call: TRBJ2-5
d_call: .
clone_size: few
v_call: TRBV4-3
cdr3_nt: TGCGCCAGCAGCCAAGATCGTGGCACCAAAGAGACCCAGTACTTC
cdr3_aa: CASSQDRGTKETQYF

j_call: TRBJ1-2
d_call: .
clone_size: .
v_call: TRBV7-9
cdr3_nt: TGTGCCAGCAGCTTAGTGGCAGCCGATGGCTACACCTTC
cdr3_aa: CASSLVAADGYTF

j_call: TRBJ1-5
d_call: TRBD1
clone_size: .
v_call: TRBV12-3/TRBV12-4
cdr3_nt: TGTGCCAGCAGTTGGACAGGGGGGACTCAGCCCCAGCATTTT
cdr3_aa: CASSWTGGTQPQHF

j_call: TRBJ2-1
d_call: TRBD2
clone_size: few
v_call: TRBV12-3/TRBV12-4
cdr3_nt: TGTGCCAGCAGCTACGGACTAGCGAACACCTACAATGAGCAGTTCTTC
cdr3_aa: CASSYGLANTYNEQFF

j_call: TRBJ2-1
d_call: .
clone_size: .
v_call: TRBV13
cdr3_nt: TGTGCCAGCAGCTTAGAGGCAGGGGTCAATGAGCAGTTCTTC
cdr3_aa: CASSLEAGVNEQFF

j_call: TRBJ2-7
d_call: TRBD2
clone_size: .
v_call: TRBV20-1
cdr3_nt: TGCAGTGCTAGACCCACCGAGACTAGCGGGAGGGCCTACGAGCAGTACTTC
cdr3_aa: CSARPTETSGRAYEQYF

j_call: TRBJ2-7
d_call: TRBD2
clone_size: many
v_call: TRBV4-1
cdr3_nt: TGCGCCAGCAGCCAAGACCCAATAGCGGGAGCTGGCGAGCAGTACTTC
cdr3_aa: CASSQDPIAGAGEQYF